Listed below are T cell receptor beta chains from one sample, sequenced in a study of blood T cell repertoires in COVID-19. Profiled with immunoSEQ multiplex PCR; TCRdb holds only in-frame clones, not every one. This sample has about 180,000 clones, with roughly 88% found just once. The material sequenced was PBMCs or T cells enriched from blood (not recorded which). The receptors shown here come from a middle-aged man who had recovered from COVID-19. Each CDR3 is given with its conserved first and last residue. D genes are given only for firm matches. Some rows mark clone size as missing; the rest say once, few, many or name a class of expanded clone.

TRBJ1-5	TRBV5-8	TRBD1	NA	CASSPGQGINQPQHF	TGTGCCAGCAGCCCGGGACAGGGGATCAATCAGCCCCAGCATTTT
TRBJ1-1	TRBV7-8	TRBD1	NA	CASSVRQGENTEAFF	TGTGCCAGCAGCGTACGACAGGGCGAGAACACTGAAGCTTTCTTT
TRBJ2-7	TRBV27	NA	few	CASSTGTIYEQYF	TGTGCCAGCAGTACAGGGACGATCTACGAGCAGTACTTC
TRBJ2-5	TRBV6-5	NA	NA	CASRPGLPIGTQYF	TGTGCCAGCAGGCCCGGGTTACCAATTGGGACCCAGTACTTC
TRBJ1-1	TRBV29-1	NA	NA	CSVAMGQGEAFF	TGCAGCGTCGCGATGGGCCAGGGGGAAGCTTTCTTT
TRBJ1-1	TRBV18	TRBD1	once	CASSPVTGDLNTEAFF	TGTGCCAGCTCACCCGTGACAGGGGACCTGAACACTGAAGCTTTCTTT
TRBJ1-1	TRBV28	NA	NA	CASSFGTLPEAFF	TGTGCCAGCAGTTTCGGGACACTTCCTGAAGCTTTCTTT
TRBJ1-5	TRBV30	NA	NA	CAWSVRGREALWGNQPQHF	TGTGCCTGGAGTGTACGAGGGCGGGAGGCCCTCTGGGGCAATCAGCCCCAGCATTTT
TRBJ1-5	TRBV28	NA	NA	CASSSGGSNQPQHF	TGTGCCAGCAGTTCCGGGGGATCCAATCAGCCCCAGCATTTT
TRBJ1-6	TRBV3-1/TRBV3-2	NA	NA	CASSQGGSNSPLHF	TGTGCCAGCAGCCAAGGCGGCAGTAATTCACCCCTCCACTTT
TRBJ2-1	TRBV28	NA	NA	CASSSTGSLNEQFF	TGTGCCAGCAGTTCTACAGGGTCACTCAATGAGCAGTTCTTC
TRBJ1-5	TRBV3-1/TRBV3-2	TRBD1	NA	CASSLSGTGRSSNQPQHF	TGTGCCAGCAGCCTTTCCGGGACAGGGAGATCAAGCAATCAGCCCCAGCATTTT
TRBJ2-3	TRBV7-8	NA	NA	CASSPPRSDTQYF	TGTGCCAGCAGCCCCCCGCGATCAGATACGCAGTATTTT
TRBJ2-3	TRBV19	TRBD1	NA	CASRGQATDTQYF	TGTGCCAGTAGAGGACAGGCGACAGATACGCAGTATTTT
TRBJ2-3	TRBV5-1	TRBD1	NA	CASSLVRGPKDTQYF	TGCGCCAGCAGCTTGGTCAGGGGGCCCAAAGATACGCAGTATTTT
TRBJ1-1	TRBV19	TRBD1	NA	CASRGQGGTEAFF	TGTGCCAGTAGAGGTCAGGGGGGCACTGAAGCTTTCTTT
TRBJ1-1	TRBV7-8	NA	few	CASSPREMNTEAFF	TGTGCCAGCAGCCCCAGGGAAATGAACACTGAAGCTTTCTTT
TRBJ2-7	TRBV11-2	TRBD1	once	CASSYLGQGPYEQYF	TGTGCCAGCAGCTACCTAGGACAGGGCCCCTACGAGCAGTACTTC
TRBJ1-2	TRBV2	TRBD1	NA	CASRLQGAIYAGYTF	TGTGCCAGCAGATTACAGGGGGCCATTTACGCTGGCTACACCTTC
TRBJ1-3	TRBV9	TRBD1	NA	CASSIRTGGSGNTIYF	TGTGCCAGCAGCATCCGGACAGGGGGCTCTGGAAACACCATATATTTT
TRBJ1-2	TRBV9	TRBD1	NA	CASSPSQGARGYTF	TGTGCCAGCAGCCCTTCCCAGGGGGCGCGAGGCTACACCTTC
TRBJ1-4	TRBV2	TRBD1	NA	CASRPGTGGARDEKLFF	TGTGCCAGCAGGCCCGGGACAGGGGGCGCGAGGGACGAAAAACTGTTTTTT
TRBJ2-4	TRBV15	TRBD2	NA	CATSRDRLAEAKNIQYF	TGTGCCACCAGCAGAGATAGGCTAGCGGAAGCCAAAAACATTCAGTACTTC
TRBJ2-7	TRBV11-3	NA	NA	CASSLDSGDPRGEQYF	TGTGCCAGCAGCTTAGATTCGGGTGACCCTAGGGGAGAGCAGTACTTC
TRBJ1-3	TRBV7-8	NA	NA	CASSPQGAGNTIYF	TGTGCCAGCAGCCCCCAAGGGGCTGGAAACACCATATATTTT
TRBJ2-5	TRBV5-1	TRBD2	NA	CASSLGTSGETQYF	TGCGCCAGCAGCCTGGGGACTAGTGGGGAGACCCAGTACTTC
TRBJ1-2	TRBV15	NA	NA	CATSGQSDRIVNYGYTF	TGTGCCACCAGCGGACAATCCGACAGAATTGTTAACTATGGCTACACCTTC
TRBJ2-1	TRBV9	NA	NA	CASSAEGATSYNEQFF	TGTGCCAGCAGCGCTGAGGGAGCTACGTCCTACAATGAGCAGTTCTTC
TRBJ2-3	TRBV5-5	TRBD2	few	CASSLGSGGAPDTQYF	TGTGCCAGCAGCTTGGGTAGCGGGGGGGCCCCAGATACGCAGTATTTT
TRBJ1-5	TRBV19	TRBD1	NA	CASSSRTGHNQPQHF	TGTGCCAGTAGTAGCCGGACAGGTCACAATCAGCCCCAGCATTTT
TRBJ2-5	TRBV5-4	TRBD2	NA	CASSLGGLAGVLQETQYF	TGTGCCAGCAGCTTGGGCGGACTAGCGGGGGTTCTCCAAGAGACCCAGTACTTC
TRBJ2-2	TRBV28	NA	NA	CASGGTDNTGELFF	TGTGCCAGCGGGGGGACAGATAACACCGGGGAGCTGTTTTTT
TRBJ1-2	TRBV6-5	NA	NA	CASSYAQGFPYGYTF	TGTGCCAGCAGTTACGCACAGGGTTTCCCCTATGGCTACACCTTC
TRBJ2-2	TRBV12-2	NA	NA	CASRLSRDRVTGELFF	TGTGCAAGTCGCTTATCCCGGGACAGGGTCACCGGGGAGCTGTTTTTT
TRBJ2-2	TRBV7-9	NA	NA	CASSLARGTGELFF	TGTGCCAGCAGCTTAGCTCGGGGCACCGGGGAGCTGTTTTTT
TRBJ1-1	TRBV6-5	TRBD1	NA	CAGRQGISTEAFF	TGTGCCGGACGACAGGGAATATCCACTGAAGCTTTCTTT
TRBJ2-5	TRBV18	TRBD1	NA	CASSAREGAKETQYF	TGTGCCAGCTCAGCCCGTGAGGGGGCGAAGGAGACCCAGTACTTC
TRBJ2-3	TRBV7-9	TRBD2	NA	CASSPTSGVADTQYF	TGTGCCAGCAGCCCGACTAGCGGGGTTGCAGATACGCAGTATTTT
TRBJ1-2	TRBV25-1	TRBD1	once	CASSGGTGVYGYTF	TGTGCCAGCAGTGGAGGGACAGGGGTCTATGGCTACACCTTC
TRBJ1-1	TRBV5-4	NA	few	CASSFAGTTNTEAFF	TGTGCCAGCAGCTTTGCCGGGACAACGAACACTGAAGCTTTCTTT
TRBJ2-7	TRBV11-3	NA	NA	CASSLEATGNYEQYF	TGTGCCAGCAGCTTAGAGGCCACAGGGAACTACGAGCAGTACTTC
TRBJ2-7	TRBV6-5	TRBD1	NA	CASRLGQGDGQYF	TGTGCCAGCAGGTTAGGACAGGGGGACGGGCAGTACTTC